Given below is one T cell receptor beta chain in context. What it binds is unknown. Amplification used 60 Vbeta primers and 13 Jbeta primers. TCRdb's table, derived via immunoSEQ multiplex PCR, lists solely in-frame clones and lacks some. The sample holds roughly 150,000 clones; 75% are singletons and the top ten take about 10%. These data come from a study of cytomegalovirus exposure and HLA in healthy donors. Study-level results: At a 0.05 false discovery rate, a later analysis found some 17,000 TCR beta sequences to be associated with HLA alleles. In vitro work confirmed that a few CMV-associated chains recognize CMV antigens.

Regarding donors, all were healthy bone marrow donors. This TCR derives from a man younger than 30 in good health and CMV-seropositive. The sequenced sample consisted of PBMCs.

Here the CDR3 reads CATSRGLPEQVSGNTIYF. The CDR3, as DNA: TGTGCCACCAGCAGAGGATTGCCGGAACAGGTCTCTGGAAACACCATATATTTT. The chain links TRBV15 to TRBJ1-3; TRBD1 is a possible D gene (5 bases). The V end lost 1 base, the J end lost 0 bases, and 16 bases lay between the germline ends. The V gene's germline CDR1 is LNHNV and CDR2 YYDKDF (reference sequence). The CDR3 contains 18 residues. The full variable domain, completed using reference TRBV15 and TRBJ1-3, is DAMVIQNPRYQVTQFGKPVTLSCSQTLNHNVMYWYQQKSSQAPKLLFHYYDKDFNNEADTPDNFQSRRPNTSFCFLDIRSPGLGDTAMYLCATSRGLPEQVSGNTIYFGEGSWLTVV.